The 29 T cell receptor beta chains below were found in one sample sequenced in a study of blood T cell repertoires in COVID-19. Clones were sequenced by immunoSEQ multiplex PCR, and TCRdb holds only the in-frame ones, with some missing. The sample holds fewer than 450,000 clones, roughly 87% seen once. Material: PBMCs or T cells enriched from blood (not recorded which). Receptors originate from a woman younger than 45 who had recovered from COVID-19.

The table lists this clone with a count of one. The chain links TRBV21-1 to TRBJ1-2; the table's D gene call, TRBD1, was not cross checked with the DNA. TRBV21-1 is designated a pseudogene. This CDR3 spans 16 amino acids. In DNA, the CDR3 is TGTGCCAGCAGCAAACAGGACAGGGGGACTGCCAATGGCTACACCTTC. As protein: CASSKQDRGTANGYTF.

This clone was counted a single time. This chain joins TRBV3-1 (or the pseudogene TRBV3-2) and TRBJ2-7, with TRBD1 matching over 8 bases. Unmatched junction bases numbered 4, after V lost 0 bases and J lost 3 bases. CDR1 LGHDT and CDR2 YNNKEL come from the germline V gene (reference sequence). CDR3 length equals 15 residues. The DNA for the CDR3 is TGTGCCAGCAGCCAAGATCTTACAGGGGGCTACGAGCAGTACTTC. Translation gives CASSQDLTGGYEQYF.

The chain couples TRBV7-2 to TRBJ1-2; D is perhaps TRBD1 (6 bases). V dropped 4 bases and J dropped 0 bases, with 12 bases sitting between them. The V gene's germline CDR1 is SGHTA and CDR2 FQGNSA. There are 15 residues in the CDR3. DNA for the CDR3: TGTGCCAGCAGCTCCGGTGGGACATCTAACTATGGCTACACCTTC. Translated: CASSSGGTSNYGYTF. The entire variable domain, with the rest obtained from reference TRBV7-2 and TRBJ1-2, is as follows: GAGVSQSPSNKVTEKGKDVELRCDPISGHTALYWYRQSLGQGLEFLIYFQGNSAPDKSGLPSDRFSAERTGGSVSTLTIQRTQQEDSAVYLCASSSGGTSNYGYTFGSGTRLTVV.

This chain links TRBV3-1 (or the pseudogene TRBV3-2) with TRBJ1-6; no clear D. With 4 bases removed from V and 1 base from J, the gap between germline ends came to 11 bases. Germline-derived CDR1 and CDR2 are LGHDT and YNNKEL (reference sequence). The CDR3 consists of 16 residues. CDR3 nucleotide sequence: TGTGCCAGCAGCCCGCTCAGCAGGTCCTATAATTCACCCCTCCACTTT. This sequence encodes CASSPLSRSYNSPLHF.

The chain joins TRBV28 to TRBJ1-1; 7 bases map to TRBD1. Trimming cost V 1 base and J 2 bases; bases outside gene matches: 4. Germline CDR1 is MDHEN and CDR2 is SYDVKM. The length of the CDR3 is 15 residues. CDR3 sequence reads: CASSLFRGANTEAFF. CDR3 DNA sequence: TGTGCCAGCAGTTTATTCAGGGGGGCCAACACTGAAGCTTTCTTT.

The chain uses TRBV9 and TRBJ2-1, with 7 bases that match TRBD1. J gave up 6 bases and V 3 bases, and 12 bases lay outside the gene matches. The germline CDR1 and CDR2 sequences are SGDLS and YYNGEE. This CDR3 spans 16 amino acids. In DNA, the CDR3 is TGTGCCAGCAGCGCCCCCGTACAGGGGATCGTCAATGAGCAGTTCTTC. Encoded protein: CASSAPVQGIVNEQFF.

The chain recombines TRBV28 with TRBJ1-5; 7 bases map to TRBD1. The CDR3 consists of 16 residues. V shed 2 bases, J shed 0 bases, and the junction held 4 bases outside the gene matches. Looked up from germline, CDR1 is MDHEN and CDR2 is SYDVKM. The CDR3 nucleotides read TGTGCCAGCAGTTTAACAGGGGTCTATAGCAATCAGCCCCAGCATTTT. Translating gives CASSLTGVYSNQPQHF.

The V call is TRBV28, the J call TRBJ1-5, with 9 bases identical to TRBD1. The trim removed 4 bases at V and 7 bases at J, leaving 11 bases unmatched. Germline assignment: CDR1 MDHEN and CDR2 SYDVKM. This CDR3 has 16 residues. Written as DNA, the CDR3 is TGTGCCAGCAGTTCGACAGGGGGAGATTCATGGCAGCCCCAGCATTTT. This translates into CASSSTGGDSWQPQHF.

This rearrangement joins TRBV7-9 to TRBJ1-5; D is unresolved. Trimming removed 5 bases from V and 5 bases from J, with 7 bases in between. This CDR3 contains 12 residues. Germline CDR1 is SEHNR and CDR2 is FQNEAQ (reference sequence). CDR3 in DNA: TGTGCCAGCAGCCCGGGAGATCAGCCCCAGCATTTT. Its protein product is CASSPGDQPQHF.

This CDR3 reads CASSYSNNHNEQFF. CDR3 bases: TGTGCCAGCAGTTACTCGAACAACCACAATGAGCAGTTCTTC. V and J are TRBV6-2 or TRBV6-3 and TRBJ2-1, with D unclear. This CDR3 has 14 amino acids. The V gene lost 0 bases and the J gene lost 5 bases, with 8 bases spanning the gap. Germline V CDR1 and CDR2: MNHEY, SVGEGT.

V usage is TRBV2 and J usage is TRBJ1-2; 7 bases match TRBD1. V was pared by 3 bases and J by 0 bases, with 4 bases of the junction left unmatched. CDR1 and CDR2 from the germline V gene are SNHLY and FYNNEI. The CDR3 spans 15 residues. CDR3 sequence reads: CASSELDRTNYGYTF. For the CDR3, the DNA is TGTGCCAGCAGTGAGCTGGACAGGACTAACTATGGCTACACCTTC.

Worth noting for this clone: The sample carries other DNA sequences with the same CDR3. The J gene is TRBJ1-1, the V gene TRBV7-2; weak D call: TRBD1 (5 bases). This CDR3 is built from 14 residues. In germline, CDR1 is SGHTA, CDR2 FQGNSA. V was pared by 5 bases and J by 1 base, with 11 bases between. The CDR3: CASSLDRTNTEAFF. The CDR3 DNA follows: TGTGCCAGCAGCCTAGACAGAACGAACACTGAAGCTTTCTTT.

This chain joins TRBV4-3 and TRBJ2-1; 10 nucleotides align to TRBD2. V was clipped by 1 base and J by 3 bases; unmatched bases: 0. CDR1 is LGHNA, CDR2 YSLEER, per germline. The CDR3 extends over 15 amino acids. DNA for the CDR3: TGCGCCAGCAGCCAAGGGACTAGCGGCTACAATGAGCAGTTCTTC. Translated, it gives CASSQGTSGYNEQFF.

The chain uses TRBV28 and TRBJ1-5; 10 bases map to TRBD1. CDR3 length: 15 amino acids. CDR1 is MDHEN, CDR2 SYDVKM, per germline. With V trimmed by 5 bases and J by 3 bases, 4 bases remained unmatched. CDR3 amino acids: CASSPGQGINQPQHF. In DNA form, the CDR3 reads TGTGCCAGCAGTCCGGGACAGGGGATCAATCAGCCCCAGCATTTT.

The rearrangement links TRBV2 to TRBJ2-6; 10 bases map to TRBD1. V dropped 2 bases and J dropped 2; count of bases not matched to a gene: 3. In germline, CDR1 is SNHLY, CDR2 FYNNEI. There are 17 residues in the CDR3. CDR3 nucleotide sequence: TGTGCCAGCAGTGAACTCGGACAGGGGGCTGGGGCCAACGTCCTGACTTTC. Translated: CASSELGQGAGANVLTF. Supplemented by reference TRBV2 and TRBJ2-6, the full variable domain reads EPEVTQTPSHQVTQMGQEVILRCVPISNHLYFYWYRQILGQKVEFLVSFYNNEISEKSEIFDDQFSVERPDGSNFTLKIRSTKLEDSAMYFCASSELGQGAGANVLTFGAGSRLTVL.

The CDR3 DNA is TGCGCCAGCAGCCTGACAGGGGGCGGCACTGAAGCTTTCTTT. It encodes CASSLTGGGTEAFF. V is TRBV5-1 and J is TRBJ1-1; TRBD1 matches 10 bases. The V segment lost 4 bases and the J segment 4 bases; nucleotides outside the gene matches: 4. The CDR3 is 14 amino acids. CDR1 and CDR2 from the germline V gene are SGHRS and YFSETQ.

The rearrangement joins TRBV9 to TRBJ2-2; D is ambiguous. V was cut by 6 bases and J by 2 bases, with 8 bases left in between. The CDR3 spans 13 residues. Germline CDR1 SGDLS, CDR2 YYNGEE. CDR3 coding DNA: TGTGCCAGCAACAGCCGAAACACCGGGGAGCTGTTTTTT. Translated: CASNSRNTGELFF.

The gene calls are TRBV21-1 and TRBJ1-3; TRBD1, as called in the table, went unchecked against the DNA. TRBV21-1 is flagged as a pseudogene. The CDR3 extends over 15 amino acids. The CDR3, as DNA: TGTGCCAGCAGTCCTCCGGGACAGGGGCGAAACACCATATATTTT. This codes for CASSPPGQGRNTIYF.

The rearrangement joins TRBV5-4 to TRBJ2-7; 9 nucleotides agree with TRBD1. The ends lost 3 bases at V and 2 bases at J; junction bases unmatched: 3. The CDR3 runs to 14 residues. Germline V gene lookup returns CDR1 SGHNT and CDR2 YYREEE (reference sequence). CDR3 bases: TGTGCCAGCAGCTCGGGACAGGGTCCCTACGAGCAGTACTTC. It translates to CASSSGQGPYEQYF.

The chain combines TRBV4-1 with TRBJ1-2, with 9 bases matching TRBD1. The CDR3 sequence is 16 residues long. The V and J ends lost 3 bases and 4 bases, in that order; junction bases with no gene match: 9. Germline CDR1 reads MGHRA; CDR2 reads YSYEKL. The CDR3 region has the DNA TGCGCCAGCAGCCAGCTGGTTGGACAGGGGATCTATGGCTACACCTTC. Its translation is CASSQLVGQGIYGYTF.

The gene calls are TRBV19 and TRBJ1-4, with 8 bases aligning to TRBD1. V was pared by 5 bases and J by 5 bases, with 10 bases of the junction left unmatched. Germline CDR1 and CDR2: LNHDA and SQIVND (reference sequence). There are 16 residues in the CDR3. CDR3 loop: CASSSTAGGTNEKLFF. The DNA of the CDR3 is TGTGCCAGTAGTTCAACCGCAGGGGGCACGAATGAAAAACTGTTTTTT.

The chain employs TRBV29-1 and TRBJ2-1, with 7 bases identical to TRBD2. This CDR3 spans 15 amino acids. V gave up 2 bases and J gave up 0 bases; unmatched junction bases: 4. The germline CDR1 and CDR2 sequences are SQVTM and ANQGSEA. CDR3 in amino acids: CSVELLADSYNEQFF. As DNA, the CDR3 is TGCAGCGTTGAATTGCTAGCGGACTCCTACAATGAGCAGTTCTTC.

The J gene is TRBJ2-2, the V gene TRBV10-1; TRBD1 matches at 10 bases. This CDR3 comprises 17 residues. V shed 0 bases, J shed 6 bases, and the junction held 7 bases outside the gene matches. Germline CDR1 reads WNHNN; CDR2 reads SYGVQD (reference sequence). This CDR3 reads CASSESVGQGPPGELFF. The CDR3 DNA sequence: TGCGCCAGCAGTGAGTCCGTGGGACAGGGGCCTCCCGGGGAGCTGTTTTTT.

The chain combines TRBV5-1 with TRBJ2-5; possibly TRBD1 for D (6 bases). The CDR3 spans 17 residues. V lost 4 bases, J lost 4 bases, and 23 bases lay in between. The V gene's germline CDR1 is SGHRS and CDR2 YFSETQ. The CDR3 spells CASSGGPVGGAGETQYF. For the CDR3, the DNA is TGCGCCAGCAGCGGGGGACCGGTTGGGGGCGCAGGAGAGACCCAGTACTTC.

The rearrangement links TRBV6-5 to TRBJ2-7; 10 bases align to TRBD2. V shed 9 bases, J shed 3 bases, and the junction held 11 bases outside the gene matches. The CDR3 covers 15 residues. Germline V gene lookup returns CDR1 MNHEY and CDR2 SVGAGI. DNA for the CDR3: TGTGCCAGTTTCGAAGCGGGGGGGCCGATCTACGAGCAGTACTTC. Residues: CASFEAGGPIYEQYF.

The genes are TRBV19 and TRBJ2-2, with D maybe TRBD1 (5 bases). Germline CDR1 reads LNHDA; CDR2 reads SQIVND (reference sequence). The CDR3 runs 15 residues. The germline V and J ends were trimmed by 6 bases and 3 bases, with 14 bases remaining between them. CDR3: CASRVQGGYTGELFF. The CDR3 nucleotides are TGTGCCAGTAGAGTGCAGGGTGGGTACACCGGGGAGCTGTTTTTT.

The gene calls are TRBV18 and TRBJ1-4; TRBD1 aligns across 9 bases. CDR1 is KGHSH and CDR2 is LQKENI in the germline V gene. The trim removed 6 bases at V and 8 bases at J, leaving 13 bases unmatched. The CDR3 runs to 16 residues. The CDR3 is CASSLDRGREDEKLFF. CDR3 nucleotides: TGTGCCAGCTCCCTCGACAGGGGGAGAGAGGACGAAAAACTGTTTTTT.

CDR3 sequence (DNA): TGTGCCTGGGCCGGGACAGGGGGACCCGGGTGGGAAAAACTGTTTTTT. It codes for CAWAGTGGPGWEKLFF. The V gene is TRBV30, the J gene TRBJ1-4; 11 nucleotides line up with TRBD1. Per germline, CDR1 GTSNPN and CDR2 SVGIG (reference sequence). The CDR3 covers 16 residues. The junction had 13 bases not matched to a gene; V was cut back by 5 bases and J by 8 bases.

The chain employs TRBV20-1 and TRBJ1-4; 7 nucleotides agree with TRBD1. CDR1 is DFQATT, CDR2 SNEGSKA, per germline (reference sequence). J gave up 6 bases and V 3 bases, and 10 bases lay outside the gene matches. The length of the CDR3 is 15 residues. The CDR3 DNA is TGCAGTGCTAGTATCGGAGGGCAGGGGGATGAAAAACTGTTTTTT. Translating it yields CSASIGGQGDEKLFF.